Listed below are T cell receptor beta chains from one sample, sequenced in a study of human T cells and chemical hapten exposure. Each CDR3 protein gets one entry after TCRdb re-called the RACE reads with MiXCR. The data contain about 82,000 distinct CDR3 sequences, 10% to 15% of them singletons. Here the sequenced sample was whole blood, taken in connection with sensitization to the hapten diphenylcyclopropenone (DPC). The receptors shown here come from a woman between 50 and 59 years old with alopecia areata. Some clones in this sample may be carry-over from other donors' samples. CDR3s include the opening cysteine and the closing phenylalanine or tryptophan. The D gene is left open where the match is weak. Only some rows state a clone size, as once, few, many or a class for expanded clones.

d_gene	len	v_gene	abundance	j_gene	CDR3nt	CDR3aa
TRBD1	14	TRBV5-1	.	TRBJ1-1	TGCGCCAGCATCCAGGGGGGCCGCAACACTGAAGCTTTCTTT	CASIQGGRNTEAFF
TRBD2	15	TRBV20-1	few	TRBJ2-1	TGCAGTGCTAGGCGAGGCGGGAGGGCCTACAATGAGCAGTTCTTC	CSARRGGRAYNEQFF
.	13	TRBV5-4	many	TRBJ2-3	TGTGCCAGCAGCATGGCCCTCACAGATACGCAGTATTTT	CASSMALTDTQYF
TRBD2	16	TRBV3-1	.	TRBJ2-1	TGTGCCAGCAGCCAAGTAGCGGGAGTGTCCTACAATGAGCAGTTCTTC	CASSQVAGVSYNEQFF
.	17	TRBV28	.	TRBJ1-1	TGTGCCAGCAGTTCCGGTTACTCCGGGGGGCTGAACACTGAAGCTTTCTTT	CASSSGYSGGLNTEAFF
.	15	TRBV20-1	many	TRBJ2-2	TGCAGTGCTAGAGATCAAAGCGAGGGTACCGGGGAGCTGTTTTTT	CSARDQSEGTGELFF
.	13	TRBV10-2	.	TRBJ2-2	TGCGCCAGCAGTGATGCCCAGTTGGGGGAGCTGTTTTTT	CASSDAQLGELFF
TRBD1	15	TRBV5-1	many	TRBJ2-2	TGCGCCAGCAGCTGGGGACAGATGAACACCGGGGAGCTGTTTTTT	CASSWGQMNTGELFF
TRBD1	13	TRBV29-1	.	TRBJ2-1	TGCAGCGGGGGACAGTCCCCCTACAATGAGCAGTTCTTC	CSGGQSPYNEQFF
.	15	TRBV6-5	few	TRBJ2-6	TGTGCCAGCAGTTACGGGGGATCTGGGGCCAACGTCCTGACTTTC	CASSYGGSGANVLTF
TRBD2	15	TRBV29-1	few	TRBJ2-7	TGCAGCGTTGAAGGGGGACTAGCGCCGCCCTACGAGCAGTACTTC	CSVEGGLAPPYEQYF
.	15	TRBV6-6	few	TRBJ2-1	TGTGCCAGCAGCCCCCGACAGGAGGGCATGGATGAGCAGTTCTTC	CASSPRQEGMDEQFF
.	17	TRBV7-8	few	TRBJ2-3	TGTGCCAGCAGCTTAGCGGCCGGGATCACCCGGGGGGATACGCAGTATTTT	CASSLAAGITRGDTQYF
.	14	TRBV10-3	many	TRBJ1-1	TGTGCCATCAGTGAGAGGCAGGGGAACACTGAAGCTTTCTTT	CAISERQGNTEAFF
.	13	TRBV29-1	.	TRBJ2-2	TGCAGCGGGAGCCCGGGGGGCGCCGGGGAGCTGTTTTTT	CSGSPGGAGELFF
.	13	TRBV3-1	.	TRBJ1-1	TGTGCCAGCAGCAATACAAAGGAGACTGAAGCTTTCTTT	CASSNTKETEAFF
TRBD2	15	TRBV20-1	many	TRBJ2-3	TGCAGTCCCGGGGTAGCGGGACAAGTTACAGATACGCAGTATTTT	CSPGVAGQVTDTQYF
.	13	TRBV29-1	.	TRBJ2-5	TGCAGCGTTACAATCGGAGGTGCGGAGACCCAGTACTTC	CSVTIGGAETQYF
TRBD1	13	TRBV12-3/TRBV12-4	many	TRBJ1-5	TGTGCCAGCAGTACAGGGGTCGGCCAGCCCCAGCATTTT	CASSTGVGQPQHF
TRBD1	15	TRBV7-2	.	TRBJ2-1	TGTGCCAGCAGTTCAGGGGGAGTTTCCCACAATGAGCAGTTCTTC	CASSSGGVSHNEQFF
.	16	TRBV3-1	.	TRBJ2-7	TGTGCCAGCAGCCGGACTTTGGGGGTAGGTGCCTACGAGCAGTACTTC	CASSRTLGVGAYEQYF
.	13	TRBV20-1	.	TRBJ1-1	TGCAGTGCTAGGGACATTCCCTACACTGAAGCTTTCTTT	CSARDIPYTEAFF